Presented here are 4 T cell receptor beta chains from one specimen sequenced in a study of cytomegalovirus exposure and HLA in healthy donors. The PCR was carried out with 60 Vbeta primers and 13 Jbeta primers. The assay was immunoSEQ multiplex PCR, and TCRdb's table has in-frame clones only and misses some. The repertoire holds about 170,000 clones, with more than 80% as singletons. The sample was PBMCs. The receptors originated from a man aged 18 to 30 in good health and CMV-seronegative.

This chain links TRBV10-3 with TRBJ2-5; possible D gene TRBD2, 5 bases. The CDR3 has 13 residues. Germline V gene sequence: CDR1 ENHRY, CDR2 SYGVKD. V was cut by 8 bases and J by 0 bases, with 10 bases left in between. Here the CDR3 DNA reads TGTGCCATCGCAGGACTTTACCAAGAGACCCAGTACTTC. Its translation is CAIAGLYQETQYF.

V gene TRBV10-2 combines with J gene TRBJ1-2, with D possibly being TRBD1 (5 bases). The CDR3 totals 13 residues. Looked up from germline, CDR1 is WSHSY and CDR2 is SAAADI. V was clipped by 10 bases and J by 2 bases, with 14 bases between them. The CDR3 DNA sequence: TGCGCCACCGACAGCTCCACAAACTATGGCTACACCTTC. The encoded protein is CATDSSTNYGYTF.

The chain carries TRBV7-9 and TRBJ2-7; 8 bases line up with TRBD1. The germline V gene encodes CDR1 SEHNR and CDR2 FQNEAQ (reference sequence). After removal of 9 bases from V and 0 bases from J, the junction contained 7 bases not matched to a gene. CDR3 length equals 14 residues. Here the CDR3 DNA reads TGTGCCAGTAGCGGACAGGGACTCTCCTACGAGCAGTACTTC. Translating gives CASSGQGLSYEQYF.

The CDR3: CASGLEGGNEQFF. The CDR3 coding sequence is TGTGCTAGTGGTTTGGAGGGGGGGAATGAGCAGTTCTTC. The chain employs TRBV12-5 and TRBJ2-1; D perhaps matches TRBD2 (7 bases). CDR1 LGHNT and CDR2 FRNRAP come from the germline V gene. The CDR3 length is 13 residues. V was trimmed by 1 base and J by 7 bases, leaving 8 bases between them.